What follows are 29 T cell receptor beta chains derived from one specimen sequenced in a study of T cell changes during pregnancy in multiple sclerosis. Measured with immunoSEQ multiplex PCR; TCRdb has only the in-frame clones, and not every one. This sample carries some 29,000 clones, about nine tenths of them seen once, and the ten largest clones take around 3.6%. Sequencing was performed on CD8+ T cells from peripheral blood mononuclear cells, taken in the second trimester of pregnancy. The receptors come from a female donor in good health, enrolled as a control in a pregnancy study.

The genes are TRBV4-2 and TRBJ2-6; 7 bases are a match to TRBD1. The ends lost 6 bases at V and 4 bases at J; junction bases unmatched: 9. The germline gives CDR1 LGHNA, CDR2 YNFKEQ. The CDR3 has 16 amino acids. CDR3 sequence (DNA): TGTGCCAGCAGTCAAAACAGGGGTTCCGGGGCCAACGTCCTGACTTTC. Its translation is CASSQNRGSGANVLTF.

The chain couples TRBV27 to TRBJ2-5; 10 nucleotides align to TRBD2. With V trimmed by 5 bases and J by 3 bases, 12 bases remained unmatched. The CDR3 runs to 17 residues. Germline values: CDR1 MNHEY, CDR2 SMNVEV (reference sequence). Here the CDR3 DNA reads TGTGCCAGCAGTGATAGATGGACTAGCGGCAAGAAAGAGACCCAGTACTTC. Translation: CASSDRWTSGKKETQYF.

V usage is TRBV6-5 and J usage is TRBJ1-2; the D is unclear. Trimming left V 2 bases short and J 2 bases short, with 6 bases between. Germline loops: CDR1 MNHEY, CDR2 SVGAGI. The CDR3 spans 13 residues. The CDR3 sequence: CASSYERNYGYTF. The CDR3 DNA reads as TGTGCCAGCAGTTACGAACGGAACTATGGCTACACCTTC.

The chain combines TRBV7-8 with TRBJ1-6; D possibly corresponds to TRBD1 (6 bases). The CDR3 runs to 15 residues. Germline CDR1 and CDR2: SGHVS and FQNEAQ. Deletions cut 4 bases from V and 8 bases from J, with 15 bases between. Here the CDR3 DNA reads TGTGCCAGCAGCTCCGCGACAGGTGGGGATTCACCCCTCCACTTT. It encodes CASSSATGGDSPLHF.

This clone appeared once. The chain employs TRBV27 and TRBJ2-7; a weak D match, TRBD1 (5 bases). Trimming removed 6 bases from V and 1 base from J, with 7 bases in between. The CDR3 is 12 amino acids. The V gene's germline CDR1 is MNHEY and CDR2 SMNVEV (reference sequence). DNA of the CDR3: TGTGCCAGCAGGGGGCCATCCTACGAGCAGTACTTC. Translating gives CASRGPSYEQYF.

This chain links TRBV15 with TRBJ2-1, with 8 bases matching TRBD2. The CDR3 runs to 14 residues. Unmatched junction bases numbered 3, after V lost 6 bases and J lost 2 bases. In germline, CDR1 is LNHNV, CDR2 YYDKDF (reference sequence). Here the CDR3 DNA reads TGTGCCACCAGTCCCGGGGGGGCCTACAATGAGCAGTTCTTC. Its translation is CATSPGGAYNEQFF.

V gene TRBV29-1 combines with J gene TRBJ2-7; D is ambiguous. Germline V gene lookup returns CDR1 SQVTM and CDR2 ANQGSEA. The CDR3 runs to 15 residues. V was pared by 8 bases and J by 0 bases, with 20 bases between. Written as DNA, the CDR3 is TGCAGCTACACCAATGAACAGTCCATCTCCTACGAGCAGTACTTC. Translated: CSYTNEQSISYEQYF.

This rearrangement joins TRBV27 to TRBJ1-6; perhaps TRBD1 as D (5 bases). CDR3 size: 15 residues. Per germline, CDR1 MNHEY and CDR2 SMNVEV (reference sequence). The ends were cut back, 3 bases at V and 4 bases at J, with 10 bases in the middle. The CDR3 nucleotides are TGTGCCAGCAGTTTGACAGTAGATTATAATTCACCCCTCCACTTT. Protein product: CASSLTVDYNSPLHF.

The gene calls are TRBV7-6 and TRBJ2-1, with D possibly TRBD1 on 5 matching bases. The germline gives CDR1 SGHVS, CDR2 FNYEAQ. Trimming took off 5 bases at V and 6 bases at J, with 17 bases between the two ends. The CDR3 sequence is 15 residues long. The CDR3 protein is CASSPGWANGNEQFF. The CDR3, as DNA: TGTGCCAGCAGCCCAGGGTGGGCCAACGGCAATGAGCAGTTCTTC.

The CDR3 loop is CASSPTSGGPEITYEQYF. For the CDR3, the DNA is TGTGCCAGCAGCCCGACTAGCGGGGGGCCCGAAATCACCTACGAGCAGTACTTC. The chain couples TRBV4-2 to TRBJ2-5; TRBD2 aligns across 13 bases. TRBJ2-7 explains the end of the DNA better; the J call may be wrong. Germline V CDR1 and CDR2: LGHNA, YNFKEQ. This CDR3 contains 18 residues.

The rearrangement links TRBV29-1 to TRBJ2-1, with 8 bases fitting TRBD1. Germline V gives CDR1 SQVTM, CDR2 ANQGSEA. The CDR3 is 15 amino acids. Trimming removed 5 bases from V and 0 bases from J; junction bases left unmatched: 6. The CDR3 loop is CSVQGQESSYNEQFF. The CDR3 region has the DNA TGCAGCGTTCAGGGACAGGAGAGCTCCTACAATGAGCAGTTCTTC.

This clone was observed a single time. The chain joins TRBV7-2 to TRBJ2-7; a possible D gene is TRBD2 (6 bases). Germline assignment: CDR1 SGHTA and CDR2 FQGNSA. With 3 bases removed from V and 2 bases from J, the gap between germline ends came to 11 bases. This CDR3 region has 14 residues. The CDR3 DNA is TGTGCCAGCAGCTTCGGGGGTTCTACCTACGAGCAGTACTTC. It yields the protein CASSFGGSTYEQYF.

The J gene is TRBJ1-5, the V gene TRBV19; D is unresolved. Germline-derived CDR1 and CDR2 are LNHDA and SQIVND (reference sequence). Deletions cut 5 bases from V and 1 base from J, with 21 bases between. The CDR3 has 18 amino acids. For the CDR3, the DNA is TGTGCCAGTAGTCTAGCCCCAATTCGTATCCAGAGCAATCAGCCCCAGCATTTT. Its protein product is CASSLAPIRIQSNQPQHF.

The chain uses TRBV2 and TRBJ2-1; D is uncertain. V was pared by 6 bases and J by 8 bases, with 5 bases between. CDR3 length: 10 amino acids. Germline values: CDR1 SNHLY, CDR2 FYNNEI. The CDR3 sequence is CASRAYEQFF. The DNA for the CDR3 is TGTGCCAGCAGGGCTTATGAGCAGTTCTTC.

The chain has TRBV6-1 and TRBJ2-3, with TRBD2 identical over 8 bases. CDR1 is MNHNS, CDR2 SASEGT, per germline. This CDR3 has 16 residues. Trimming cost V 3 bases and J 6 bases; bases outside gene matches: 11. The CDR3 is CASSDPAGGLTDTQYF. In DNA form, the CDR3 reads TGTGCCAGCAGTGACCCGGCGGGGGGCCTCACCGATACGCAGTATTTT.

This chain connects TRBV7-2 to TRBJ1-4; 9 nucleotides agree with TRBD1. The germline V gene encodes CDR1 SGHTA and CDR2 FQGNSA. V gave up 2 bases and J gave up 8 bases; unmatched junction bases: 18. The CDR3 runs to 19 residues. CDR3 sequence: CASSLLGGSYGTGREKLFF. The CDR3 DNA is TGTGCCAGCAGCTTATTGGGGGGATCGTATGGGACAGGGCGAGAAAAACTGTTTTTT. The full variable domain, rest sourced from reference TRBV7-2 and TRBJ1-4, is GAGVSQSPSNKVTEKGKDVELRCDPISGHTALYWYRQSLGQGLEFLIYFQGNSAPDKSGLPSDRFSAERTGGSVSTLTIQRTQQEDSAVYLCASSLLGGSYGTGREKLFFGSGTQLSVL.

The chain recombines TRBV4-3 with TRBJ2-2, with TRBD2 matching 9 bases. V gave up 0 bases and J gave up 4 bases; unmatched junction bases: 6. Germline CDR1 is LGHNA and CDR2 is YSLEER. CDR3 length: 17 residues. The CDR3 DNA reads TGCGCCAGCAGCCAAGACGGCGGGGGGGCTGGCACCGGGGAGCTGTTTTTT. Amino acid sequence: CASSQDGGGAGTGELFF.

The gene calls are TRBV9 and TRBJ2-3, with 7 bases that match TRBD2. CDR3 length: 16 residues. The trim removed 4 bases at V and 6 bases at J, leaving 14 bases unmatched. Germline V lookup: CDR1 SGDLS, CDR2 YYNGEE. In nucleotides, the CDR3 is TGTGCCAGCAGCCCGGTGACTAGCATAAATGGTGATACGCAGTATTTT. Amino acid sequence: CASSPVTSINGDTQYF.

This clone has more than one count but fewer than ten. CDR3 DNA sequence: TGCGCCAGCAGCCGGGGGAGCGGGGGAACTAGCACAGATACGCAGTATTTT. It yields the protein CASSRGSGGTSTDTQYF. The J gene is TRBJ2-3, the V gene TRBV5-1, with 8 positions matching TRBD2. Germline trimming cut 4 bases from V and 0 bases from J; bases unmatched to any gene: 10. CDR3 length equals 17 residues. Germline assignment: CDR1 SGHRS and CDR2 YFSETQ.

The genes are TRBV27 and TRBJ1-2; D is perhaps TRBD1 (5 bases). The germline CDR1 and CDR2 sequences are MNHEY and SMNVEV (reference sequence). The V end lost 8 bases, the J end lost 5 bases, and 15 bases lay between the germline ends. The CDR3 sequence is 13 residues long. As DNA, the CDR3 is TGTGCCAGCTTGGGCAGGGATTCATATGGCTACACCTTC. This translates into CASLGRDSYGYTF.

The chain carries TRBV19 and TRBJ1-6, with no clear D. Trimming left V 5 bases short and J 0 bases short, with 14 bases between. From germline, CDR1 is LNHDA and CDR2 SQIVND (reference sequence). CDR3 length equals 17 residues. The CDR3, as DNA: TGTGCCAGTAGTCCGACGGGTCTGAGCTCCTATAATTCACCCCTCCACTTT. Amino acid sequence: CASSPTGLSSYNSPLHF.

The rearrangement joins TRBV5-6 to TRBJ2-3; D remains ambiguous. This CDR3 has 16 residues. Germline lookup yields CDR1 SGHDT and CDR2 YYEEEE. Trimming shortened V by 1 base and J by 6 bases, and 18 bases separated the two germline ends. CDR3 region: CASSLSISTGSDTQYF. As DNA, the CDR3 is TGTGCCAGCAGCTTGTCCATCTCGACTGGATCCGATACGCAGTATTTT. The whole variable domain, filled in from reference TRBV5-6 and TRBJ2-3, reads DAGVTQSPTHLIKTRGQQVTLRCSPKSGHDTVSWYQQALGQGPQFIFQYYEEEERQRGNFPDRFSGHQFPNYSSELNVNALLLGDSALYLCASSLSISTGSDTQYFGPGTRLTVL.

The chain joins TRBV9 to TRBJ2-1; 11 bases align to TRBD2. J lost 0 bases, V lost 3 bases, and 8 bases had no gene match. The CDR3 is 18 amino acids. Per germline, CDR1 SGDLS and CDR2 YYNGEE. The CDR3 DNA follows: TGTGCCAGCAGCGAGCGGAGGCTAGCGGGGGGCTCCTACAATGAGCAGTTCTTC. This sequence encodes CASSERRLAGGSYNEQFF.

This clone was observed a handful of times. The chain uses TRBV9 and TRBJ1-4; maybe TRBD1 (6 bases). CDR3 size: 15 residues. V lost 3 bases and J 8 bases, leaving 17 bases between the germline ends. The germline gives CDR1 SGDLS, CDR2 YYNGEE. As DNA, the CDR3 is TGTGCCAGCAGCGCGACCGGGACACCTATAGAAAAACTGTTTTTT. This codes for CASSATGTPIEKLFF.

This chain connects TRBV7-2 to TRBJ2-7, with TRBD1 matching over 7 bases. The V gene end was trimmed by 1 base and the J gene end by 2 bases; junction bases not matched to a gene: 5. Germline CDR1 and CDR2: SGHTA and FQGNSA. There are 15 residues in the CDR3. For the CDR3, the DNA is TGTGCCAGCAGCTTAGTGGGGCAGGGGGCCTACGAGCAGTACTTC. Amino acids: CASSLVGQGAYEQYF.

This clone appeared once. The rearrangement uses TRBV7-9 and TRBJ1-2, with 7 bases that match TRBD1. The J segment lost 0 bases and the V segment lost 5 bases, leaving 9 bases of the junction unmatched. This CDR3 spans 16 amino acids. Germline V gene lookup returns CDR1 SEHNR and CDR2 FQNEAQ (reference sequence). CDR3 protein: CASSATGVPSNYGYTF. CDR3 nucleotides: TGTGCCAGCAGCGCCACAGGGGTCCCCTCTAACTATGGCTACACCTTC.

This clone was counted once. The CDR3 here is CASSEQARAYGYTF. The CDR3 DNA is TGTGCCAGCAGCGAGCAGGCCAGGGCGTATGGCTACACCTTC. This chain links TRBV7-9 with TRBJ1-2, with D possibly matching TRBD1 (5 bases). Deletions cut 5 bases from V and 5 bases from J, with 15 bases between. Germline V gene lookup returns CDR1 SEHNR and CDR2 FQNEAQ (reference sequence). This CDR3 comprises 14 residues.

This clone was seen only once. The chain combines TRBV4-3 with TRBJ2-1; TRBD2 aligns across 8 bases. The junction had 11 bases not matched to a gene; V was cut back by 5 bases and J by 8 bases. The CDR3 length is 15 residues. Looked up from germline, CDR1 is LGHNA and CDR2 is YSLEER. The CDR3 nucleotides are TGCGCCAGCAGCAAAAGCATCGGGGGGGCCCATGAGCAGTTCTTC. Translation gives CASSKSIGGAHEQFF.

V usage is TRBV6-6 and J usage is TRBJ1-4; tentative D call: TRBD1 (5 bases). Trimming pared 7 bases from V and 5 bases from J, leaving 20 bases between. Germline V CDR1 and CDR2: MNHNY, SVGAGI (reference sequence). The CDR3 runs 16 residues. This chain's CDR3 is CASNRGRSVVNEKLFF. The CDR3 DNA reads TGTGCCAGCAATAGGGGAAGGAGCGTGGTCAATGAAAAACTGTTTTTT.